Following are 6 T cell receptor beta chains from one sample sequenced in a study of Ad26.COV2.S vaccination and SARS-CoV-2 variants. Treatment indicated: some 20 received Ad26.COV2.S at low or high dose, single or two shots; about 5 received placebo; per-sample allocation not given. Sample collection was performed on day 63 after the first vaccine or placebo injection. Generated by immunoSEQ multiplex PCR, the TCRdb table keeps only in-frame clones and is missing some. The table lists fewer than 500,000 clones, about nine tenths of them singletons. Source: peripheral blood, taken in a trial of Ad26.COV2.S vaccine versus placebo. These receptors all stem from a person between 18 and 65 years old who received the Ad26.COV2.S COVID-19 vaccine or a placebo.

The chain joins TRBV7-2 to TRBJ2-1, with D maybe TRBD2 (5 bases). The V end was cut by 3 bases, the J end by 1 base, with 10 bases between. The CDR3 has 15 amino acids. The V gene's germline CDR1 is SGHTA and CDR2 FQGNSA. The CDR3 sequence is CASSFRRASYNEQFF. CDR3 DNA sequence: TGTGCCAGCAGCTTTCGGCGGGCATCCTACAATGAGCAGTTCTTC.

The V gene is TRBV14, the J gene TRBJ2-5, with D maybe TRBD1 (6 bases). The germline V gene has CDR1 SGHDN and CDR2 FVKESK. This CDR3 has 15 residues. The V end lost 1 base, the J end lost 1 base, and 10 bases lay between the germline ends. The DNA of the CDR3 is TGTGCCAGCAGCCAAGGAAACAGGGCCCAAGAGACCCAGTACTTC. It yields the protein CASSQGNRAQETQYF.

The chain combines TRBV7-9 with TRBJ2-1; D is perhaps TRBD1 or TRBD2 (5 bases each). Germline V gene lookup returns CDR1 SEHNR and CDR2 FQNEAQ (reference sequence). With 3 bases removed from V and 5 bases from J, the gap between germline ends came to 17 bases. The CDR3 extends over 16 amino acids. The CDR3 DNA sequence: TGTGCCAGCAGCTTCGGGGCTCTCATTTCTGACAATGAGCAGTTCTTC. This sequence encodes CASSFGALISDNEQFF.

The chain carries TRBV7-8 and TRBJ2-3; D is perhaps TRBD2 (6 bases). The CDR3 runs to 14 residues. The germline V gene encodes CDR1 SGHVS and CDR2 FQNEAQ. Trimming left V 5 bases short and J 6 bases short, with 15 bases between. The CDR3 here is CASSTGGGSDTQYF. DNA of the CDR3: TGTGCCAGCAGCACCGGGGGTGGCTCGGATACGCAGTATTTT.

The rearrangement links TRBV12-3 or TRBV12-4 to TRBJ1-1, with 9 bases lining up with TRBD1. CDR3 size: 12 residues. V shed 6 bases and J 10 bases; nucleotides not matched to a gene: 6. CDR3 sequence: CASRTGTGRAFF. CDR3 bases: TGTGCCAGCAGAACGGGGACAGGGAGAGCTTTCTTT.

The chain joins TRBV29-1 to TRBJ2-1; a possible D gene is TRBD2 (5 bases). Germline CDR1 is SQVTM and CDR2 is ANQGSEA. V lost 4 bases and J lost 6, with 10 bases in between. CDR3 size: 12 residues. In DNA, the CDR3 is TGCAGCGTTGGAGGGCGGCTCAATGAGCAGTTCTTC. Its translation: CSVGGRLNEQFF.